The clone carrying this T cell receptor (beta chain) was detected only a few times. Antigen: not known. Germline CDR1 reads MNHNS; CDR2 reads SASEGT. V lost 8 bases, J lost 11 bases, and 2 bases stayed unmatched. This CDR3 contains 11 residues. Built from TCR beta cDNA, the libraries had unique molecular identifiers in them. TCRdb reanalysed the PCR reads using MiXCR and keeps one entry per CDR3 protein. Of roughly 600,000 distinct CDR3 sequences listed, 44% are singletons. This sample was taken from a study of post-analysis software for immune sequencing data. At the level of the study: Disease courses included relapsing-remitting, secondary progressive and progressive-relapsing multiple sclerosis.

Study conclusions and caveats: Samples from one preparation batch, clustered by F measure, grouped strongly together. Patients carried roughly 5 TRBV segments more frequently than controls did, and TRBV5-6, TRBV5-1 and TRBV20-1 were among them.

The chain employs TRBV6-1 and TRBJ1-6, with TRBD1 matching 8 bases. The sample consisted of blood. This sequence was found in a girl aged 10-17 years with multiple sclerosis. CDR3 DNA sequence: TGTGCCAGCGCACAGGGGGCACCCCTCCACTTT. This translates into CASAQGAPLHF.